These 30 T cell receptor beta chains were all obtained from the same sample, sequenced in a study of T cell repertoires in cytomegalovirus infection. From the reads, TCRdb called clonotypes with MiXCR, one entry per CDR3 protein. The repertoire has 800,000 to 950,000 distinct CDR3 sequences, less than 35% of them found once; the top ten carry 9.5% to 15%. These receptors have no identified antigens. This sample comprised cultured CD8+ T cells from PBMCs, obtained from culture after CMV antigen stimulation. Receptor source: a human donor in good health (CMV status not recorded). Some clones in this sample may be carry-over from other donors' samples.

This clonotype appeared a few times. The rearrangement joins TRBV4-3 to TRBJ2-6; D gene uncertain. The CDR3 length is 16 residues. In germline, CDR1 is LGHNA, CDR2 YSLEER. Deletions cut 0 bases from V and 0 bases from J, with 6 bases between. DNA of the CDR3: TGCGCCAGCAGCCAAGATCAGAACTCTGGGGCCAACGTCCTGACTTTC. This translates into CASSQDQNSGANVLTF.

As to this clonotype: The junction does not match germline at one end; this may be a read error. V is TRBV25-1 and J is TRBJ2-4; D is possibly TRBD2 (6 bases). Germline CDR1 and CDR2: MGHDK and SYGVNS. This CDR3 is built from 15 residues. In DNA, the CDR3 is TGTGCCAACAGTGGGCCTCGGGGGGCCAAAAACATTCAGTACTTC. It encodes CANSGPRGAKNIQYF.

The chain is built from TRBV7-3 and TRBJ2-5, with 7 bases fitting TRBD1. The CDR3 is 14 amino acids. Per the germline V gene, CDR1 is SGHTA and CDR2 is FQGTGA. J lost 1 base, V lost 5 bases, and 4 bases had no gene match. In nucleotides, the CDR3 is TGTGCCAGCAGCGACACAGGGGCCCAAGAGACCCAGTACTTC. This gives the protein CASSDTGAQETQYF.

The chain employs TRBV7-2 and TRBJ2-1; D remains ambiguous. The CDR3 extends over 16 amino acids. The V end was cut by 3 bases, the J end by 0 bases, with 12 bases between. The germline gives CDR1 SGHTA, CDR2 FQGNSA. The CDR3 DNA reads TGTGCCAGCAGCTTTAGGAGCGACCTCTCCTACAATGAGCAGTTCTTC. Its translation: CASSFRSDLSYNEQFF.

This clonotype is a singleton in its sample. The chain links TRBV11-2 to TRBJ1-6; 9 bases line up with TRBD1. Germline trimming cut 3 bases from V and 9 bases from J; bases unmatched to any gene: 6. In germline, CDR1 is SGHAT, CDR2 FQNNGV. The CDR3 is 15 amino acids. CDR3 sequence (DNA): TGTGCCAGCAGCTTGACCGGGACAGGGTCTTCACCCCTCCACTTT. Residues: CASSLTGTGSSPLHF.

V gene TRBV5-1 combines with J gene TRBJ2-1; D might be TRBD1 (5 bases). Trimming removed 1 base at V and 2 bases at J, with 10 bases between. The germline CDR1 and CDR2 sequences are SGHRS and YFSETQ. The CDR3 extends over 15 amino acids. CDR3 coding DNA: TGCGCCAGCAGCTTGAATAGCAGGGCCTACAATGAGCAGTTCTTC. It codes for CASSLNSRAYNEQFF. The whole variable domain, filled in from reference TRBV5-1 and TRBJ2-1, reads KAGVTQTPRYLIKTRGQQVTLSCSPISGHRSVSWYQQTPGQGLQFLFEYFSETQRNKGNFPGRFSGRQFSNSRSEMNVSTLELGDSALYLCASSLNSRAYNEQFFGPGTRLTVL.

The gene calls are TRBV20-1 and TRBJ2-1; no reliable D call. The CDR3 consists of 14 residues. Trimming pared 0 bases from V and 7 bases from J, leaving 13 bases between. The germline V gene encodes CDR1 DFQATT and CDR2 SNEGSKA (reference sequence). The chain's CDR3 is CSARDLGYLNEQFF. The CDR3 nucleotides read TGCAGTGCTAGAGACTTGGGTTATCTGAATGAGCAGTTCTTC.

This rearrangement joins TRBV27 to TRBJ2-7; 9 bases are a match to TRBD1. The CDR3 is made up of 15 amino acids. Per germline, CDR1 MNHEY and CDR2 SMNVEV (reference sequence). Unmatched junction bases numbered 10, after V lost 9 bases and J lost 1 base. The CDR3 DNA sequence: TGTGCCAGTTCGCCTAGGGACAGGGAATCCTACGAGCAGTACGTC. Translating gives CASSPRDRESYEQYV.

This chain joins TRBV19 and TRBJ2-3, with 8 bases matching TRBD2. Trimming cost V 7 bases and J 1 base; bases outside gene matches: 19. The CDR3 spans 19 residues. CDR1 LNHDA and CDR2 SQIVND come from the germline V gene (reference sequence). The CDR3 coding sequence is TGTGCCAGTAAGACGCAACGGTCGGGGGGGACCACTCGCACAGATACGCAGTATTTT. Its protein is CASKTQRSGGTTRTDTQYF.

This sequence joins TRBV6-2 or TRBV6-3 and TRBJ1-5; D remains unclear. The germline V gene has CDR1 MNHEY and CDR2 SVGEGT. This CDR3 is 14 amino acids long. V lost 2 bases to trimming and J lost 5 bases, with 10 bases between them. CDR3 nucleotides: TGTGCCAGCAGTTACGTTCATTTTGATCAGCCCCAGCATTTT. Its protein is CASSYVHFDQPQHF.

This clonotype has a handful of counts. The chain carries TRBV6-5 and TRBJ2-7, with D maybe TRBD1 (6 bases). This CDR3 comprises 13 residues. Germline V gene data show CDR1 as MNHEY and CDR2 as SVGAGI. Trimming stripped 6 bases from V and 4 bases from J, with 13 bases between. The CDR3 sequence is CASSPNREYEQYF. The CDR3, as DNA: TGTGCCAGCAGCCCCAACAGGGAATACGAGCAGTACTTC.

Concerning this clonotype itself: One end of the junction is discordant with germline, which a read error may explain. V is TRBV7-4 and J is TRBJ1-1, with 8 bases lining up with TRBD1. This CDR3 region has 12 residues. Germline-derived CDR1 and CDR2 are SGHVT and SQSDAQ. The CDR3 protein is CANSLGQVEAFF. The CDR3 region has the DNA TGTGCCAACAGCTTGGGACAGGTTGAAGCTTTCTTT.

About this clonotype itself: The junction departs from germline at one end; a sequencing error may be responsible. The chain carries TRBV15 and TRBJ2-1; D may be TRBD2 (5 bases). This CDR3 spans 17 amino acids. Germline CDR1 reads LNHNV; CDR2 reads YYDKDF (reference sequence). In nucleotides, the CDR3 is TGTGCCACCAGCAGAGATTTGAGCGGCCTCTCCTACAATAAGCAGTTCTTC. Residues: CATSRDLSGLSYNKQFF.

This clonotype occurred many times. V is TRBV7-8 and J is TRBJ2-5, with 14 bases fitting TRBD2. The CDR3 extends over 16 amino acids. Germline-derived CDR1 and CDR2 are SGHVS and FQNEAQ. With 5 bases clipped from V and 3 bases from J, the junction kept 5 bases outside the gene matches. The CDR3 is CASSLRLAGGKETQYF. CDR3 DNA: TGTGCCAGCAGCCTCCGACTAGCGGGGGGGAAAGAGACCCAGTACTTC.

J is TRBJ1-1 and V is TRBV6-5; D is unclear. The CDR3 length is 16 residues. V lost 0 bases and J lost 5, with 16 bases in between. Germline lookup yields CDR1 MNHEY and CDR2 SVGAGI. The CDR3 region is CASSYSRQDPRTEAFF. CDR3 nucleotides: TGTGCCAGCAGTTACTCAAGGCAGGACCCCCGGACTGAAGCTTTCTTT.

This clonotype occurred a few times. The chain is built from TRBV5-5 and TRBJ2-7; tentatively, D is TRBD1 (6 bases). The germline V gene encodes CDR1 SGHKS and CDR2 YYEKEE (reference sequence). This CDR3 has 15 amino acids. Trimming stripped 1 base from V and 0 bases from J, with 11 bases between. The CDR3 protein is CASSLQDSTSYEQYV. The CDR3 coding sequence is TGTGCCAGCAGCTTGCAGGACAGCACCTCCTACGAGCAGTACGTC.

The chain carries TRBV19 and TRBJ2-1, with D possibly matching TRBD2 (5 bases). Trimming took 4 bases from V and 12 from J, leaving 19 bases between them. Per germline, CDR1 LNHDA and CDR2 SQIVND (reference sequence). The CDR3 spans 14 residues. In DNA form, the CDR3 reads TGTGCCAGTAGTACCCTCCCGGGGTCCAATAGGCAGTTCTTC. It yields the protein CASSTLPGSNRQFF.

This chain joins TRBV5-4 and TRBJ1-2, with TRBD1 matching 7 bases. This CDR3 has 14 amino acids. Germline V gene data show CDR1 as SGHNT and CDR2 as YYREEE (reference sequence). The V gene end was trimmed by 5 bases and the J gene end by 9 bases; junction bases not matched to a gene: 13. CDR3 nucleotides: TGTGCCAGCAGGACCGGGACAGAAAGACCTAGCTACACCTTC. It is translated as CASRTGTERPSYTF. Using reference TRBV5-4 and TRBJ1-2 for the parts outside the CDR3, the full variable domain is ETGVTQSPTHLIKTRGQQVTLRCSSQSGHNTVSWYQQALGQGPQFIFQYYREEENGRGNFPPRFSGLQFPNYSSELNVNALELDDSALYLCASRTGTERPSYTFGSGTRLTVV.

The J gene is TRBJ2-2, the V gene TRBV6-5; 7 bases map to TRBD2. This CDR3 contains 16 residues. Germline V gives CDR1 MNHEY, CDR2 SVGAGI. V gave up 1 base and J gave up 4 bases; unmatched junction bases: 6. DNA of the CDR3: TGTGCCAGCAGTTACTGGGGGGGGAGAGGCACCGGGGAGCTGTTTTTT. It encodes CASSYWGGRGTGELFF.

This clonotype was counted between two and nine times. One junction end does not reproduce the germline sequence, and a read error may be involved. The chain links TRBV20-1 to TRBJ1-2; D gene uncertain. CDR3 length equals 9 residues. CDR1 is DFQATT, CDR2 SNEGSKA, per germline (reference sequence). The CDR3 nucleotides read TGCAGTGTAAAGGGAGACGTTAACTTC. Translation: CSVKGDVNF.

V usage is TRBV9 and J usage is TRBJ1-1; possibly TRBD1 for D (5 bases). The ends were cut back, 3 bases at V and 1 base at J, with 10 bases in the middle. The germline gives CDR1 SGDLS, CDR2 YYNGEE. The CDR3 loop spans 14 amino acids. The CDR3 protein is CASSAGSANTEAFF. The CDR3 DNA follows: TGTGCCAGCAGCGCAGGGTCGGCGAACACTGAAGCTTTCTTT.

This clonotype has a handful of counts. This chain uses TRBV19 with TRBJ2-1; 11 nucleotides line up with TRBD2. Germline V gene lookup returns CDR1 LNHDA and CDR2 SQIVND (reference sequence). The length of the CDR3 is 16 residues. Trimming at V came to 3 bases and at J to 7 bases, leaving 8 bases not matched to a gene. CDR3 nucleotide sequence: TGTGCCAGTAGTATTTTAGCGGGGGGGCCGGGTAATGAGCAGTTCTTC. Translated, it gives CASSILAGGPGNEQFF.

A few counts support this clonotype. CDR3 amino acids: CASSLASILASGANVLTF. DNA for the CDR3: TGTGCCAGCAGCTTAGCCAGTATCCTCGCCTCTGGGGCCAACGTCCTGACTTTC. The genes are TRBV7-9 and TRBJ2-6, with D uncertain. V lost 0 bases and J lost 0, with 12 bases in between. The V gene's germline CDR1 is SEHNR and CDR2 FQNEAQ (reference sequence). The CDR3 has 18 residues.

This clonotype was detected a few times. V is TRBV5-1 and J is TRBJ2-7; D gene uncertain. The CDR3 covers 14 residues. The V gene's germline CDR1 is SGHRS and CDR2 YFSETQ. V gave up 0 bases and J gave up 3 bases, with 10 bases separating them. DNA of the CDR3: TGCGCCAGCAGCTTGGAAGTGACATTCTACGAGCAGTACTTC. Amino acid sequence: CASSLEVTFYEQYF.

The V and J genes are TRBV27 and TRBJ2-3, with D tentatively TRBD2 (5 bases). The germline V gene encodes CDR1 MNHEY and CDR2 SMNVEV (reference sequence). Trimming left V 2 bases short and J 1 base short, with 10 bases between. The CDR3 runs 15 residues. The CDR3 loop reads CASSLRLSGTDTQYF. CDR3 DNA: TGTGCCAGCAGTTTACGACTATCAGGCACAGATACGCAGTATTTT.

This clonotype was detected a few times. The CDR3 loop is CATRPTGSNEQFF. In DNA form, the CDR3 reads TGTGCCACCAGACCTACGGGGTCCAATGAGCAGTTCTTC. The chain couples TRBV24-1 to TRBJ2-1, with TRBD2 as a possible D gene (5 bases). The CDR3 extends over 13 amino acids. CDR1 is KGHDR and CDR2 is SFDVKD in the germline V gene. V was clipped by 7 bases and J by 6 bases, with 12 bases between them.

With regard to this clonotype: This sequence may be a read error, since a much larger clone differs from it by one base. J is TRBJ2-7 and V is TRBV6-8; D ambiguous. Per the germline V gene, CDR1 is MNHGY and CDR2 is SAAAGT. This CDR3 is 15 amino acids long. The CDR3 DNA reads as TGTGTCAGCAGTTACTCGATGAACTACATCTACGAGCAGTACGTC. Translated, it gives CVSSYSMNYIYEQYV.

The rearrangement joins TRBV11-2 to TRBJ2-1; D is unresolved. Trimming left V 7 bases short and J 8 bases short, with 15 bases between. CDR1 is SGHAT, CDR2 FQNNGV, per germline. The CDR3 sequence is 13 residues long. CDR3 sequence (DNA): TGTGCCAGCACCCTTTTAGGCAGCGATGAGCAGTTCTTC. Its protein is CASTLLGSDEQFF.

The chain recombines TRBV2 with TRBJ2-2; 9 nucleotides align to TRBD1. The trim removed 6 bases at V and 4 bases at J, leaving 6 bases unmatched. The CDR3 extends over 15 amino acids. In germline, CDR1 is SNHLY, CDR2 FYNNEI. The CDR3 DNA is TGTGCCAGCAGGCCGGGACAGGGTCTCACCGGGGAGCTGTTTTTT. This translates into CASRPGQGLTGELFF.

This chain links TRBV12-3 or TRBV12-4 with TRBJ1-2; no definite D call. V dropped 3 bases and J dropped 0 bases, with 17 bases sitting between them. This CDR3 comprises 17 residues. Here the CDR3 DNA reads TGTGCCAGCAGTTTGGGATCCTTTGTCAGACCTAACTATGGCTACACCTTC. Its translation: CASSLGSFVRPNYGYTF.